A single sample is the source of the 18 T cell receptor beta chains below, sequenced in a study of cytomegalovirus exposure and HLA in healthy donors. It was with 60 Vbeta and 13 Jbeta primers that the PCR ran. Sequenced by immunoSEQ multiplex PCR; TCRdb stores in-frame clones only, minus some. Seen here are fewer than 95,000 clones, 63% observed once, and the top ten hold around 6.5%. Sequencing was performed on PBMCs. The receptors were sampled from a woman aged 25 to 45 in good health and CMV-seronegative.

This clone counts as medium-sized. CDR3 sequence (DNA): TGCGCCAGCAGTCCCACAGGGATGAGATACAATGAGCAGTTCTTC. Protein product: CASSPTGMRYNEQFF. The chain carries TRBV10-1 and TRBJ2-1; possible D gene TRBD1, 6 bases. CDR1 is WNHNN, CDR2 SYGVQD, per germline (reference sequence). The CDR3 is 15 amino acids. The V end lost 5 bases, the J end lost 4 bases, and 15 bases lay between the germline ends.

J is TRBJ1-5 and V is TRBV19; D remains unclear. V was trimmed by 1 base and J by 1 base, leaving 8 bases between them. From germline, CDR1 is LNHDA and CDR2 SQIVND (reference sequence). The CDR3 totals 15 residues. CDR3 DNA: TGTGCCAGTAGTATAGTCGCGGGGAGCAATCAGCCCCAGCATTTT. Translating it yields CASSIVAGSNQPQHF.

This sequence joins TRBV6-1 and TRBJ1-2, with 10 bases fitting TRBD1. After removal of 4 bases from V and 2 bases from J, the junction contained 4 bases not matched to a gene. Germline values: CDR1 MNHNS, CDR2 SASEGT. The CDR3 spans 15 residues. The CDR3 DNA sequence: TGTGCCAGCAGTGGACAGGGGGCAGGGAACTATGGCTACACCTTC. Its protein product is CASSGQGAGNYGYTF.

The J gene is TRBJ2-7, the V gene TRBV7-2, with D possibly TRBD1 on 6 matching bases. Trimming shortened V by 5 bases and J by 1 base, and 15 bases separated the two germline ends. CDR1 and CDR2 (germline): SGHTA, FQGNSA. This CDR3 has 15 residues. As DNA, the CDR3 is TGTGCCAGCAGCACGACAGGTCAGGCGTCCTACGAGCAGTACTTC. Protein sequence: CASSTTGQASYEQYF. Complete variable domain (other parts from reference TRBV7-2 and TRBJ2-7): GAGVSQSPSNKVTEKGKDVELRCDPISGHTALYWYRQSLGQGLEFLIYFQGNSAPDKSGLPSDRFSAERTGGSVSTLTIQRTQQEDSAVYLCASSTTGQASYEQYFGPGTRLTVT.

The chain uses TRBV5-1 and TRBJ1-2; D gene uncertain. This CDR3 contains 13 residues. V was cut by 3 bases and J by 3 bases, with 9 bases left in between. The germline CDR1 and CDR2 sequences are SGHRS and YFSETQ. The CDR3 protein is CASSSTDYYGYTF. CDR3 coding DNA: TGCGCCAGCAGCTCGACTGATTACTATGGCTACACCTTC.

This clone was seen a single time. V usage is TRBV7-3 and J usage is TRBJ2-3, with 9 positions matching TRBD2. The germline gives CDR1 SGHTA, CDR2 FQGTGA. V shed 1 base, J shed 4 bases, and the junction held 12 bases outside the gene matches. This CDR3 has 18 amino acids. The CDR3 DNA follows: TGTGCCAGCAGCTTAAAAAAGCTAGCGGGGCCAGAGGCAGATACGCAGTATTTT. Amino acid sequence: CASSLKKLAGPEADTQYF.

V and J are TRBV9 and TRBJ2-7; the match to TRBD1 covers 9 bases. CDR1 and CDR2 from the germline V gene are SGDLS and YYNGEE. The CDR3 covers 13 residues. With V trimmed by 3 bases and J by 7 bases, 5 bases remained unmatched. For the CDR3, the DNA is TGTGCCAGCAGCGGAGACAGGGGGGGTGAGCAGTACTTC. As protein: CASSGDRGGEQYF. Filled out from reference TRBV9 and TRBJ2-7, the complete variable domain reads DSGVTQTPKHLITATGQRVTLRCSPRSGDLSVYWYQQSLDQGLQFLIQYYNGEERAKGNILERFSAQQFPDLHSELNLSSLELGDSALYFCASSGDRGGEQYFGPGTRLTVT.

V gene TRBV9 combines with J gene TRBJ2-7; D is possibly TRBD1 (5 bases). V lost 4 bases, J lost 4 bases, and 12 bases lay in between. The germline V gene encodes CDR1 SGDLS and CDR2 YYNGEE. The CDR3 length is 13 residues. The DNA of the CDR3 is TGTGCCAGCAGCACAGGTGCCCGTTACGAGCAGTACTTC. It encodes CASSTGARYEQYF.

The CDR3 protein is CASSLVPDTYEQYF. CDR3 sequence (DNA): TGCGCCAGCAGCTTGGTCCCGGACACCTACGAGCAGTACTTC. J is TRBJ2-7 and V is TRBV5-1, with a possible D match to TRBD1 (5 bases). V lost 0 bases, J lost 2 bases, and 9 bases lay in between. CDR1 is SGHRS and CDR2 is YFSETQ in the germline V gene. The CDR3 is made up of 14 amino acids.

This sequence joins TRBV30 and TRBJ1-5, with D unclear. Trimming pared 2 bases from V and 5 bases from J, leaving 13 bases between. Per the germline V gene, CDR1 is GTSNPN and CDR2 is SVGIG (reference sequence). The length of the CDR3 is 14 residues. The CDR3 region is CAWSRLTDYQPQHF. The CDR3 DNA is TGTGCCTGGAGTAGATTAACAGATTATCAGCCCCAGCATTTT.

This chain links TRBV15 with TRBJ2-3; possible D gene TRBD2, 6 bases. From germline, CDR1 is LNHNV and CDR2 YYDKDF (reference sequence). V was clipped by 5 bases and J by 1 base, with 7 bases between them. The CDR3 extends over 13 amino acids. CDR3 sequence (DNA): TGTGCCACCAGCGGCGGGGGCACAGATACGCAGTATTTT. Its protein is CATSGGGTDTQYF.

The rearrangement joins TRBV6-1 to TRBJ1-2; possible D gene TRBD1, 6 bases. CDR1 is MNHNS and CDR2 is SASEGT in the germline V gene. The CDR3 sequence is 14 residues long. Trimming removed 7 bases from V and 7 bases from J, with 19 bases in between. The CDR3 bases are TGTGCCAGCATGAACTCGCAGGGGCGTGGTGGCTACACCTTC. Protein product: CASMNSQGRGGYTF.

The chain combines TRBV7-2 with TRBJ2-7; 10 positions agree with TRBD2. The germline V gene has CDR1 SGHTA and CDR2 FQGNSA. This CDR3 spans 15 amino acids. V lost 3 bases to trimming and J lost 2 bases; unmatched junction nucleotides: 4. CDR3 sequence: CASSFSGLAAYEQYF. In DNA form, the CDR3 reads TGTGCCAGCAGCTTCTCAGGACTAGCGGCCTACGAGCAGTACTTC.

The J gene is TRBJ1-4, the V gene TRBV30, with TRBD1 as a possible D gene (5 bases). The CDR3 extends over 14 amino acids. V lost 3 bases, J lost 4 bases, and 12 bases lay in between. CDR1 and CDR2 (germline): GTSNPN, SVGIG (reference sequence). Here the CDR3 reads CAWSLRGDNEKLFF. CDR3 nucleotides: TGTGCCTGGAGCCTGCGGGGGGATAATGAAAAACTGTTTTTT.

The chain recombines TRBV10-3 with TRBJ1-5; TRBD1 agrees at 7 bases. The CDR3 is 14 amino acids. Trimming cost V 2 bases and J 6 bases; bases outside gene matches: 4. Germline values: CDR1 ENHRY, CDR2 SYGVKD. This chain's CDR3 is CAISERGQGQPQHF. The CDR3 nucleotides read TGTGCCATCAGTGAGAGGGGGCAGGGTCAGCCCCAGCATTTT.

The rearrangement joins TRBV5-1 to TRBJ2-5, with a weak D call TRBD2 (5 bases). The V end lost 6 bases, the J end lost 5 bases, and 8 bases lay between the germline ends. The CDR3 is 11 amino acids. The germline V gene has CDR1 SGHRS and CDR2 YFSETQ. The DNA of the CDR3 is TGCGCCAGCATGAGGGCCGAGACCCAGTACTTC. Its translation: CASMRAETQYF. Supplemented by reference TRBV5-1 and TRBJ2-5, the full variable domain reads KAGVTQTPRYLIKTRGQQVTLSCSPISGHRSVSWYQQTPGQGLQFLFEYFSETQRNKGNFPGRFSGRQFSNSRSEMNVSTLELGDSALYLCASMRAETQYFGPGTRLLVL.

This clone occurred a few times. The chain links TRBV6-5 to TRBJ1-1; D perhaps matches TRBD1 (6 bases). Germline CDR1 is MNHEY and CDR2 is SVGAGI. V lost 6 bases, J lost 4 bases, and 12 bases lay in between. The CDR3 covers 13 residues. The CDR3 nucleotides are TGTGCCAGCAGCTACAGGGAGAGCACTGAAGCTTTCTTT. Protein product: CASSYRESTEAFF.

The chain combines TRBV7-9 with TRBJ2-3, with 7 bases fitting TRBD1. V dropped 4 bases and J dropped 1; count of bases not matched to a gene: 5. Germline CDR1 is SEHNR and CDR2 is FQNEAQ (reference sequence). CDR3 length: 15 amino acids. The CDR3 bases are TGTGCCAGCAGCTCACAGGGGTGGGGCACAGATACGCAGTATTTT. It translates to CASSSQGWGTDTQYF.